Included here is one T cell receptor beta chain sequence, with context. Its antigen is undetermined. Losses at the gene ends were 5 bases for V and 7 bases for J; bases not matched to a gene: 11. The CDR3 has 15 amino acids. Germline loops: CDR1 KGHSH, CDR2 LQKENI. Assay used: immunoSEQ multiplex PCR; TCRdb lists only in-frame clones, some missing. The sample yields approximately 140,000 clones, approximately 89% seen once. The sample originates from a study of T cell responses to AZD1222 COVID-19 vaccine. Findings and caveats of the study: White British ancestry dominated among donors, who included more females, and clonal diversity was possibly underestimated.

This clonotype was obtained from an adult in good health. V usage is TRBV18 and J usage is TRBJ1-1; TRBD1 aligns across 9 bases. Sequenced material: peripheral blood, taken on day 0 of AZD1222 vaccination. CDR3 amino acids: CASSAPTGGAVEAFF. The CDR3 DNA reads TGTGCCAGCTCAGCCCCAACAGGGGGCGCGGTTGAAGCTTTCTTT.